This TCR beta chain was sequenced during a study of blood T cell repertoires in COVID-19. Clones were sequenced by immunoSEQ multiplex PCR, and TCRdb holds only the in-frame ones, with some missing. Of roughly 210,000 clones listed, over 75% were seen once; the top ten hold around 7%. V dropped 0 bases and J dropped 7 bases, with 19 bases sitting between them. This CDR3 comprises 18 residues. CDR1 is LGHNA and CDR2 is YSLEER in the germline V gene. The V and J genes are TRBV4-3 and TRBJ1-6; D may be TRBD1 (5 bases). The sequence was obtained from a man under 40 in a cohort exposed to, infected with or recovered from COVID-19 (not recorded which). Sequencing was performed on PBMCs or T cells enriched from blood (not recorded which). CDR3 protein: CASSQDGGLGGGNSPLHF. The DNA for the CDR3 is TGCGCCAGCAGCCAAGATGGGGGATTGGGCGGGGGAAATTCACCCCTCCACTTT.